This is a list of T cell receptor beta chains from one sample in a study of shared clonotypes between healthy human individuals. The table came from immunoSEQ multiplex PCR; TCRdb's copy has only in-frame clones and leaves some out. The profile covers over 400,000 clones, with about 96% appearing a single time and about 0.064% taken by the ten largest. The source material was naive CD4+ T cells sorted from blood. These receptors all stem from a woman under 40 in good health. Each CDR3 is given with its conserved first and last residue. The order of the fields is D gene, V gene, J gene, CDR3 protein. The D gene is left open where the match is weak.

d_call: NA
v_call: TRBV30
j_call: NA
cdr3_aa: CAWSPGHYEQYF

d_call: NA
v_call: TRBV5-1
j_call: TRBJ2-7
cdr3_aa: CASSLVAGYEQYF

d_call: NA
v_call: TRBV5-5
j_call: TRBJ1-2
cdr3_aa: CASSSARGPREGYGYTF

d_call: TRBD1
v_call: TRBV30
j_call: TRBJ1-5
cdr3_aa: CAWSVRYGTGVLTSNQPQHF

d_call: TRBD2
v_call: TRBV7-6
j_call: TRBJ2-1
cdr3_aa: CASSLARGGTYNEQFF

d_call: NA
v_call: TRBV29-1
j_call: TRBJ1-2
cdr3_aa: CSVGPRGNYGYTF

d_call: TRBD2
v_call: TRBV29-1
j_call: TRBJ2-1
cdr3_aa: CSVAASGRNNEQFF

d_call: TRBD1
v_call: TRBV5-1
j_call: TRBJ1-2
cdr3_aa: CASSFGDRGLSSGTF

d_call: TRBD1
v_call: TRBV19
j_call: TRBJ1-5
cdr3_aa: CASSMAGGGNQPQHF

d_call: NA
v_call: TRBV4-1
j_call: TRBJ1-1
cdr3_aa: CASSSPAANTEAFF

d_call: TRBD2
v_call: TRBV5-1
j_call: TRBJ2-3
cdr3_aa: CASSPRLAGFTDTQYF

d_call: TRBD1
v_call: TRBV2
j_call: TRBJ2-2
cdr3_aa: CASKGAGGNTGELFF

d_call: NA
v_call: TRBV7-9
j_call: TRBJ2-3
cdr3_aa: CASSLPISDTQYF

d_call: TRBD1
v_call: TRBV27
j_call: TRBJ1-6
cdr3_aa: CASRPPDRVDSPLHF

d_call: TRBD1
v_call: TRBV19
j_call: TRBJ1-5
cdr3_aa: CASSPLRTGGSNQPQHF

d_call: NA
v_call: TRBV7-2
j_call: TRBJ2-7
cdr3_aa: CASSLGADPGREQYF

d_call: NA
v_call: TRBV6-1
j_call: TRBJ1-5
cdr3_aa: CASRLTSTQPQHF

d_call: TRBD1
v_call: TRBV28
j_call: TRBJ2-7
cdr3_aa: CASRGTGQSYEQYF

d_call: TRBD2
v_call: TRBV9
j_call: TRBJ2-3
cdr3_aa: CASSTLTSGTTDTQYF

d_call: NA
v_call: TRBV15
j_call: TRBJ1-2
cdr3_aa: CATSRVSGYGYTF

d_call: TRBD2
v_call: TRBV18
j_call: TRBJ2-2
cdr3_aa: CASSPPRTSGSKAGELFF

d_call: NA
v_call: TRBV4-1
j_call: TRBJ1-6
cdr3_aa: CASSQDVLANSPLHF

d_call: TRBD2
v_call: TRBV5-6
j_call: TRBJ2-1
cdr3_aa: CASSFPGSGRDNEQFF

d_call: TRBD1
v_call: TRBV5-1
j_call: TRBJ1-5
cdr3_aa: CASSLGGTASNQPQHF

d_call: TRBD1
v_call: TRBV28
j_call: TRBJ1-1
cdr3_aa: CASSLLRQGMVHMNTEAFF

d_call: NA
v_call: TRBV28
j_call: TRBJ2-5
cdr3_aa: CASRPGTLETQYF

d_call: NA
v_call: TRBV6-5
j_call: NA
cdr3_aa: CASSWRNTGDGEQYF

d_call: TRBD2
v_call: TRBV5-4
j_call: TRBJ2-1
cdr3_aa: CASSQKSGRAYNEQFF

d_call: TRBD1
v_call: TRBV28
j_call: TRBJ2-7
cdr3_aa: CASSRTGETYEQYF

d_call: NA
v_call: TRBV4-1
j_call: NA
cdr3_aa: CASSQGDGGYHEQYF

d_call: TRBD2
v_call: TRBV15
j_call: TRBJ2-2
cdr3_aa: CATSWTDFRLAGEGGELFF

d_call: NA
v_call: TRBV2
j_call: TRBJ1-1
cdr3_aa: CADKQGVNTEAFF

d_call: NA
v_call: TRBV30
j_call: TRBJ2-3
cdr3_aa: CAWSGDTQYF

d_call: TRBD2
v_call: TRBV28
j_call: TRBJ2-7
cdr3_aa: CASRRAGRALYSWEQYF

d_call: NA
v_call: TRBV30
j_call: TRBJ2-3
cdr3_aa: CALDPLYTDTQYF

d_call: NA
v_call: TRBV6-1
j_call: TRBJ1-4
cdr3_aa: CASIRGASNEKLFF

d_call: TRBD1
v_call: TRBV5-1
j_call: TRBJ2-2
cdr3_aa: CASSLTGGNSRELFF

d_call: NA
v_call: TRBV15
j_call: TRBJ2-2
cdr3_aa: CATSRDVDSGELFF

d_call: NA
v_call: TRBV6-6
j_call: TRBJ1-1
cdr3_aa: CASSQDSTEAFF

d_call: NA
v_call: TRBV19
j_call: TRBJ1-4
cdr3_aa: CASSIGRNNEKLFF

d_call: NA
v_call: TRBV20-1
j_call: TRBJ1-2
cdr3_aa: CSVSRSGYTF

d_call: NA
v_call: TRBV4-2
j_call: TRBJ2-2
cdr3_aa: CASSQDKGGQNTGELFF

d_call: NA
v_call: TRBV28
j_call: TRBJ1-2
cdr3_aa: CAIGRAHYDGYTF

d_call: NA
v_call: TRBV7-9
j_call: TRBJ2-1
cdr3_aa: CASSFRTSPGNEQFF

d_call: NA
v_call: TRBV28
j_call: TRBJ1-2
cdr3_aa: CASSRAQPYYGYTF

d_call: TRBD2
v_call: TRBV5-4
j_call: TRBJ2-5
cdr3_aa: CASSLDAGEIETQYF

d_call: TRBD1
v_call: TRBV29-1
j_call: TRBJ2-3
cdr3_aa: CSATILQGQGRADTQYF

d_call: TRBD1
v_call: TRBV2
j_call: TRBJ1-4
cdr3_aa: CASIRGSRYEKLFF